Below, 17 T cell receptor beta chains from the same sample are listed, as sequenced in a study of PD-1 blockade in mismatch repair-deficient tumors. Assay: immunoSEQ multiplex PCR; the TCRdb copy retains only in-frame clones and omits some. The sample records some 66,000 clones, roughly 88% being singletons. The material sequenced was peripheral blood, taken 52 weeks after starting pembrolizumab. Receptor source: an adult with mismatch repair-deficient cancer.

The CDR3, as DNA: TGTGCCAGCAGCTTAGAGGCAGGCCGCTACGAGCAGTACTTC. Translating it yields CASSLEAGRYEQYF. The rearrangement links TRBV11-2 to TRBJ2-7, with D unresolved. The CDR3 totals 14 residues. Germline CDR1 SGHAT, CDR2 FQNNGV. V dropped 0 bases and J dropped 3 bases, with 9 bases sitting between them.

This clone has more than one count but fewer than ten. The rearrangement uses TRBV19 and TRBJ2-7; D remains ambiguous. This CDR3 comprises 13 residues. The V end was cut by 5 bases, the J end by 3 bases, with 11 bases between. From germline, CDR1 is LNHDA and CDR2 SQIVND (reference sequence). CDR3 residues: CASSDQGVYEQYF. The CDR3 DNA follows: TGTGCCAGTAGTGACCAAGGAGTCTACGAGCAGTACTTC.

The CDR3 bases are TGTGCCAGCAGCTTGGGCTATGGCTACACCTTC. Encoded protein: CASSLGYGYTF. V gene TRBV5-6 combines with J gene TRBJ1-2; D is unresolved. The CDR3 spans 11 residues. The V and J ends lost 0 bases and 4 bases respectively, with 1 base between them. Germline V gives CDR1 SGHDT, CDR2 YYEEEE.

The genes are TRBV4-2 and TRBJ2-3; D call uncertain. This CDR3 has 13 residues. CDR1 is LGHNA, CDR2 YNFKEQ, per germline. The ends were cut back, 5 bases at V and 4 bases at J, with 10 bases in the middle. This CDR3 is CASSAYPSDTQYF. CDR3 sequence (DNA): TGTGCCAGCAGCGCATACCCGTCAGATACGCAGTATTTT.

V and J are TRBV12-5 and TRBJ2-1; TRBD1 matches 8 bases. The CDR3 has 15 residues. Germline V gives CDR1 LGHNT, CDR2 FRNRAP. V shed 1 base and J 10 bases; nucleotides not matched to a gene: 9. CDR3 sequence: CASGLARGQADEQFF. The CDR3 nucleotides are TGTGCTAGTGGTTTGGCACGGGGACAGGCCGACGAGCAGTTCTTC.

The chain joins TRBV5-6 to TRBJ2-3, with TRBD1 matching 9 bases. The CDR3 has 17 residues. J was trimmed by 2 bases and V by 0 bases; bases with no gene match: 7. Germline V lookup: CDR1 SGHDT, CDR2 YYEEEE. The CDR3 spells CASSLVAGTGFTDTQYF. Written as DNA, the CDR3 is TGTGCCAGCAGCTTGGTTGCCGGGACAGGGTTCACAGATACGCAGTATTTT.

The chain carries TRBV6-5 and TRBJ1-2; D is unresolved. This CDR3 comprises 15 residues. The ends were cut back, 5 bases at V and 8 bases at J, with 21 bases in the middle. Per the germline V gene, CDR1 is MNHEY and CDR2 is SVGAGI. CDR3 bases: TGTGCCAGCAGTCGCGACCACCCCCCCTTCTTGGGCTACACCTTC. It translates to CASSRDHPPFLGYTF.

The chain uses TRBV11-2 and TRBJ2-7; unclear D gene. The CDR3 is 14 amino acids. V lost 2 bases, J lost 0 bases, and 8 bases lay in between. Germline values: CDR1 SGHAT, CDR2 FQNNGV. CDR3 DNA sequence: TGTGCCAGCAGCTTAACGATGAGCTCCTACGAGCAGTACTTC. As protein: CASSLTMSSYEQYF.

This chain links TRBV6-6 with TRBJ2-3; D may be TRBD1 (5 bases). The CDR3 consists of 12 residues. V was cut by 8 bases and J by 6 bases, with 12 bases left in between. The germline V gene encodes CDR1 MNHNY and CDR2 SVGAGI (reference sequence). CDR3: CASYRPPDTQYF. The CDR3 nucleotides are TGTGCCAGCTACAGGCCTCCGGATACGCAGTATTTT.

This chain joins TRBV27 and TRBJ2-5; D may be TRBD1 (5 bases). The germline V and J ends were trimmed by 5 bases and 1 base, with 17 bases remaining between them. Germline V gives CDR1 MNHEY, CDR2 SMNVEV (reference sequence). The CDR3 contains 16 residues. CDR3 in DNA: TGTGCCAGCAGTCCAAGGCAGGGTTTAAGCCAAGAGACCCAGTACTTC. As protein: CASSPRQGLSQETQYF.

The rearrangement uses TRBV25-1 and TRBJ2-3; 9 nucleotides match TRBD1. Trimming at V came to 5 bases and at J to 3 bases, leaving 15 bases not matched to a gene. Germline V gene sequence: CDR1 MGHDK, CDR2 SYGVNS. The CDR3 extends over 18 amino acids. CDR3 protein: CASSPGDITGGRTDTQYF. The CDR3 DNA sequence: TGTGCCAGCAGTCCCGGTGATATAACAGGGGGCAGAACAGATACGCAGTATTTT.

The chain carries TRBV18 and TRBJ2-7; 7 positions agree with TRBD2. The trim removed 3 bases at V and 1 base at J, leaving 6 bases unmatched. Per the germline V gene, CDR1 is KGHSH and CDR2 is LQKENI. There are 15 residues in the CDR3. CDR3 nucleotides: TGTGCCAGCTCACCGGTGCGGGAGTCATCCTACGAGCAGTACTTC. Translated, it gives CASSPVRESSYEQYF.

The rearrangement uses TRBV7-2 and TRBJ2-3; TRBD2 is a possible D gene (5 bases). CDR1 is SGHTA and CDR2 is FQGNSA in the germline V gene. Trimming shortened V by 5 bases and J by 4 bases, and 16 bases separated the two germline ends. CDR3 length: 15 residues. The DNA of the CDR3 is TGTGCCAGCAGCCCGAGGGCAGGCGAGGCAGATACGCAGTATTTT. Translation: CASSPRAGEADTQYF.

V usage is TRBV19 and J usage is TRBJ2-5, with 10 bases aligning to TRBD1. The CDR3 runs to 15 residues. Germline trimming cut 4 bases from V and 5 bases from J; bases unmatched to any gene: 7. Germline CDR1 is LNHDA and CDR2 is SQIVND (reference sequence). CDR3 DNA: TGTGCCAGTAGTACCCGGGACAGGGGTTTTGAGACCCAGTACTTC. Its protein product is CASSTRDRGFETQYF.

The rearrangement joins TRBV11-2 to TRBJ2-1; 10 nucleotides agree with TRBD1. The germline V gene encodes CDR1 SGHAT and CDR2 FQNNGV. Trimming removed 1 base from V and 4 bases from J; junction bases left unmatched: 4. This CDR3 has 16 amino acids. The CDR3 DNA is TGTGCCAGCAGCTTAGCCGCGGGACAGGGGTACAATGAGCAGTTCTTC. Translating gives CASSLAAGQGYNEQFF.

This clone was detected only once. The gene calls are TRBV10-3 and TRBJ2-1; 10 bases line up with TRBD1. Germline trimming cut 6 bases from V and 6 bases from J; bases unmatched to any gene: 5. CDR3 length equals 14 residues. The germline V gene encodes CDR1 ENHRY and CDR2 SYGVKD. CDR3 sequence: CAIRTGTGVNEQFF. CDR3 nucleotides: TGTGCCATCAGGACCGGGACAGGGGTCAATGAGCAGTTCTTC.

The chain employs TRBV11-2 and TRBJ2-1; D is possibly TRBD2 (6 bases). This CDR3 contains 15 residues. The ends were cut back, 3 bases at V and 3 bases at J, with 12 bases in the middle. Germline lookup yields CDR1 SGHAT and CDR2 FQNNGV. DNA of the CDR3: TGTGCCAGCAGCTTGACGGGAGTGAACTACAATGAGCAGTTCTTC. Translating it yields CASSLTGVNYNEQFF.